Below, 28 T cell receptor beta chains from the same sample are listed, as sequenced in a study of OX40 agonist ivuxolimab in advanced cancers. Assay: immunoSEQ multiplex PCR; the TCRdb copy retains only in-frame clones and omits some. This sample has around 62,000 clones, with around 87% found just once. Specimen: CD4+ or CD8+ T cells sorted from blood, collected in a trial of the OX40 agonist ivuxolimab. These receptors were collected from an adult with an advanced solid tumor such as melanoma, head and neck, liver or kidney cancer.

This clone was observed once. The chain employs TRBV27 and TRBJ1-4, with no clear D. Trimming took off 5 bases at V and 11 bases at J, with 21 bases between the two ends. Looked up from germline, CDR1 is MNHEY and CDR2 is SMNVEV (reference sequence). This CDR3 comprises 15 residues. The CDR3 sequence: CASSVGGSPGVKLFF. The CDR3, as DNA: TGTGCCAGCAGTGTTGGAGGGTCCCCCGGAGTGAAACTGTTTTTT.

The rearrangement joins TRBV19 to TRBJ2-2, with D possibly TRBD1 on 6 matching bases. The length of the CDR3 is 14 residues. CDR1 and CDR2 (germline): LNHDA, SQIVND (reference sequence). V was pared by 8 bases and J by 0 bases, with 10 bases between. This chain's CDR3 is CASADRPNTGELFF. The CDR3 nucleotides are TGTGCCAGTGCGGACAGACCGAACACCGGGGAGCTGTTTTTT.

The rearrangement uses TRBV29-1 and TRBJ1-2; D is ambiguous. Germline V gives CDR1 SQVTM, CDR2 ANQGSEA. The V and J ends lost 3 bases and 4 bases respectively, with 12 bases between them. This CDR3 is 13 amino acids long. As DNA, the CDR3 is TGCAGCGTTGAGGGCGGACGAGCCTATGGCTACACCTTC. It codes for CSVEGGRAYGYTF.

This clone was detected only once. This sequence joins TRBV6-6 and TRBJ1-1; 7 positions agree with TRBD1. V dropped 8 bases and J dropped 1; count of bases not matched to a gene: 7. The CDR3 is made up of 14 amino acids. Germline values: CDR1 MNHNY, CDR2 SVGAGI (reference sequence). This CDR3 is CASGSGQTNTEAFF. The CDR3 DNA reads as TGTGCCAGCGGATCGGGACAGACGAACACTGAAGCTTTCTTT.

This clone has a handful of counts. This rearrangement joins TRBV6-6 to TRBJ2-5; D is perhaps TRBD2 (6 bases). Germline values: CDR1 MNHNY, CDR2 SVGAGI (reference sequence). The length of the CDR3 is 13 residues. Trimming removed 8 bases at V and 5 bases at J, with 15 bases between. The CDR3 loop is CASARGGGETQYF. The DNA for the CDR3 is TGTGCCAGCGCCAGAGGTGGAGGGGAGACCCAGTACTTC.

The rearrangement uses TRBV19 and TRBJ2-1; D uncertain. V lost 3 bases to trimming and J lost 12 bases, with 15 bases between them. The CDR3 length is 13 residues. CDR1 LNHDA and CDR2 SQIVND come from the germline V gene (reference sequence). Here the CDR3 DNA reads TGTGCCAGTAGTATCCAGTTGGGTGTTTGGCAGTTCTTC. Protein sequence: CASSIQLGVWQFF.

The J gene is TRBJ2-5, the V gene TRBV5-1, with 11 bases fitting TRBD2. CDR1 and CDR2 (germline): SGHRS, YFSETQ. The V and J ends lost 3 bases and 0 bases, in that order; junction bases with no gene match: 7. This CDR3 spans 17 amino acids. In DNA form, the CDR3 reads TGCGCCAGCAGCTACAACTTAGCGGGGGGGTACCAAGAGACCCAGTACTTC. Amino acids: CASSYNLAGGYQETQYF.

This chain connects TRBV4-3 to TRBJ1-1; D remains ambiguous. V lost 0 bases to trimming and J lost 3 bases, with 8 bases between them. Looked up from germline, CDR1 is LGHNA and CDR2 is YSLEER. The CDR3 consists of 14 residues. In DNA, the CDR3 is TGCGCCAGCAGCCAAGACCGGAGGGACACTGAAGCTTTCTTT. This translates into CASSQDRRDTEAFF.

This clone was found once. This sequence joins TRBV6-5 and TRBJ1-5, with D unresolved. Germline-derived CDR1 and CDR2 are MNHEY and SVGAGI. This CDR3 is 12 amino acids long. The ends were cut back, 5 bases at V and 7 bases at J, with 9 bases in the middle. CDR3 amino acids: CASSEGGQPQHF. DNA for the CDR3: TGTGCCAGCAGTGAGGGCGGGCAGCCCCAGCATTTT.

V and J are TRBV21-1 and TRBJ2-7; the D segment call TRBD1 is taken from the table without a DNA check. TRBV21-1 is a known pseudogene. There are 15 residues in the CDR3. CDR3 loop: CASSKGQGKSYEQYF. CDR3 coding DNA: TGTGCCAGCAGTAAGGGACAGGGGAAATCCTACGAGCAGTACTTC.

This clone was detected only once. The chain uses TRBV6-5 and TRBJ1-1; tentatively, D is TRBD1 (6 bases). V lost 11 bases to trimming and J lost 6 bases, with 22 bases between them. Germline loops: CDR1 MNHEY, CDR2 SVGAGI. The CDR3 extends over 14 amino acids. The CDR3 region has the DNA TGTGCCCTCCCCCCCCGACAGGCAGGTTCTGAAGCTTTCTTT. Translating it yields CALPPRQAGSEAFF.

The DNA for the CDR3 is TGTGCCAGCAGTTACGGGAACAGGGGGGCGAACACTGAAGCTTTCTTT. Protein product: CASSYGNRGANTEAFF. The chain recombines TRBV6-5 with TRBJ1-1, with 8 bases aligning to TRBD1. The V and J ends lost 2 bases and 1 base, in that order; junction bases with no gene match: 6. Germline CDR1 is MNHEY and CDR2 is SVGAGI. This CDR3 region has 16 residues.

With respect to this clone: The sample has other DNA sequences that encode this CDR3 too. This sequence joins TRBV9 and TRBJ2-1, with 12 bases that match TRBD2. CDR3 length: 16 residues. V was pared by 4 bases and J by 7 bases, with 9 bases of the junction left unmatched. The germline V gene has CDR1 SGDLS and CDR2 YYNGEE. The CDR3: CASSPRGLAGGNEQFF. CDR3 nucleotide sequence: TGTGCCAGCAGCCCTCGTGGGCTAGCGGGGGGGAATGAGCAGTTCTTC.

In this sample, this clone turned up once. The rearrangement links TRBV4-1 to TRBJ2-7; D is unclear. Germline-derived CDR1 and CDR2 are MGHRA and YSYEKL. CDR3 length equals 13 residues. Trimming stripped 4 bases from V and 2 bases from J, with 9 bases between. The CDR3 loop reads CASSRDKAYEQYF. The CDR3 bases are TGCGCCAGCAGCCGTGACAAAGCCTACGAGCAGTACTTC.

The V and J genes are TRBV11-3 and TRBJ2-1; 8 bases match TRBD1. The CDR3 totals 16 residues. V dropped 1 base and J dropped 6; count of bases not matched to a gene: 8. Germline V gives CDR1 SGHNT, CDR2 YENEEA. In DNA, the CDR3 is TGTGCCAGCAGCTTAGGCTCCAGGGGGCGACGCAATGAGCAGTTCTTC. Amino acids: CASSLGSRGRRNEQFF.

The chain carries TRBV6-5 and TRBJ2-7; D ambiguous. Germline CDR1 is MNHEY and CDR2 is SVGAGI. The CDR3 spans 12 residues. V was pared by 8 bases and J by 0 bases, with 8 bases between. The CDR3 is CASSGSSYEQYF. CDR3 coding DNA: TGTGCCAGCTCTGGCAGCTCCTACGAGCAGTACTTC.

The V gene is TRBV21-1, the J gene TRBJ2-1; TRBD2, the table's D call, lacks a check against the DNA. TRBV21-1 is given as a pseudogene. The CDR3 is 16 residues long. The CDR3 here is CASSLLFSGGYNEQFF. The CDR3 DNA reads as TGTGCCAGCAGTCTCCTGTTCAGCGGGGGGTACAATGAGCAGTTCTTC.

This clone is a singleton in its sample. V is TRBV7-3 and J is TRBJ2-3; the D call may be TRBD1 or TRBD2 (5 bases each). CDR3 length: 13 amino acids. CDR1 is SGHTA, CDR2 FQGTGA, per germline. Trimming stripped 4 bases from V and 1 base from J, with 6 bases between. The CDR3: CASSSGRTDTQYF. CDR3 DNA: TGTGCCAGCAGCTCGGGGCGCACAGATACGCAGTATTTT.

The chain recombines TRBV6-5 with TRBJ1-3, with D perhaps matching TRBD1 (6 bases). This CDR3 contains 14 residues. V lost 2 bases to trimming and J lost 9 bases, with 14 bases between them. CDR1 and CDR2 from the germline V gene are MNHEY and SVGAGI. The CDR3 sequence is CASSYRGKAGTIYF. CDR3 bases: TGTGCCAGCAGTTACAGGGGGAAGGCGGGCACCATATATTTT.

The chain combines TRBV27 with TRBJ1-5; a possible D gene is TRBD1 (6 bases). The germline V and J ends were trimmed by 2 bases and 2 bases, with 10 bases remaining between them. Germline V gene lookup returns CDR1 MNHEY and CDR2 SMNVEV (reference sequence). CDR3 size: 15 residues. The CDR3, as DNA: TGTGCCAGCAGTTTAATACAGGGTGGCAATCAGCCCCAGCATTTT. Its protein is CASSLIQGGNQPQHF.

This rearrangement joins TRBV5-1 to TRBJ2-5; no definite D call. CDR3 length equals 13 residues. V gave up 0 bases and J gave up 7 bases, with 10 bases separating them. In germline, CDR1 is SGHRS, CDR2 YFSETQ. The CDR3 bases are TGCGCCAGCAGCTTGGATTCGCCGGCGACCCAGTACTTC. Its protein is CASSLDSPATQYF.

The V gene is TRBV27, the J gene TRBJ1-2; D is perhaps TRBD1 (5 bases). CDR1 and CDR2 from the germline V gene are MNHEY and SMNVEV (reference sequence). Trimming stripped 5 bases from V and 1 base from J, with 17 bases between. The CDR3 is 16 amino acids. The CDR3, as DNA: TGTGCCAGCAGTCCCCACACGGGACGGAGTAACTATGGCTACACCTTC. Amino acid sequence: CASSPHTGRSNYGYTF.

J is TRBJ2-1 and V is TRBV18; the match to TRBD1 covers 7 bases. Germline assignment: CDR1 KGHSH and CDR2 LQKENI. The CDR3 contains 18 residues. V gave up 0 bases and J gave up 7 bases; unmatched junction bases: 15. The DNA for the CDR3 is TGTGCCAGCTCACCACCTCTTTACGACAGGGCGTCACAGAATGAGCAGTTCTTC. This translates into CASSPPLYDRASQNEQFF. Full variable domain (remainder filled in from reference TRBV18 and TRBJ2-1): NAGVMQNPRHLVRRRGQEARLRCSPMKGHSHVYWYRQLPEEGLKFMVYLQKENIIDESGMPKERFSAEFPKEGPSILRIQQVVRGDSAAYFCASSPPLYDRASQNEQFFGPGTRLTVL.

In its sample, this clone was seen a few times. This rearrangement joins TRBV14 to TRBJ1-1; D is possibly TRBD1 (5 bases). CDR1 is SGHDN and CDR2 is FVKESK in the germline V gene. Trimming pared 0 bases from V and 1 base from J, leaving 6 bases between. This CDR3 region has 14 residues. The CDR3 protein is CASSQEGRNTEAFF. The CDR3 DNA reads TGTGCCAGCAGCCAAGAGGGGCGGAACACTGAAGCTTTCTTT. The full variable domain, in which reference TRBV14 and TRBJ1-1 provide the parts outside the CDR3, is EAGVTQFPSHSVIEKGQTVTLRCDPISGHDNLYWYRRVMGKEIKFLLHFVKESKQDESGMPNNRFLAERTGGTYSTLKVQPAELEDSGVYFCASSQEGRNTEAFFGQGTRLTVV.

The CDR3 loop is CASSGPGGGETQYF. In DNA, the CDR3 is TGCGCCAGCAGCGGACCGGGGGGAGGGGAGACCCAGTACTTC. The chain combines TRBV5-1 with TRBJ2-5, with 7 bases fitting TRBD2. Trimming at V came to 4 bases and at J to 5 bases, leaving 8 bases not matched to a gene. Germline assignment: CDR1 SGHRS and CDR2 YFSETQ. The CDR3 spans 14 residues. Together with reference TRBV5-1 and TRBJ2-5, the CDR3 gives the full variable domain: KAGVTQTPRYLIKTRGQQVTLSCSPISGHRSVSWYQQTPGQGLQFLFEYFSETQRNKGNFPGRFSGRQFSNSRSEMNVSTLELGDSALYLCASSGPGGGETQYFGPGTRLLVL.

The chain employs TRBV19 and TRBJ1-1; D gene ambiguous. Trimming shortened V by 6 bases and J by 2 bases, and 16 bases separated the two germline ends. CDR1 is LNHDA, CDR2 SQIVND, per germline (reference sequence). This CDR3 has 15 residues. CDR3 loop: CASRDLLLGNTEAFF. DNA of the CDR3: TGTGCCAGTAGGGACCTCCTTTTGGGTAACACTGAAGCTTTCTTT.

The chain joins TRBV19 to TRBJ2-3, with TRBD1 matching over 10 bases. V was clipped by 2 bases and J by 8 bases; unmatched bases: 10. This CDR3 contains 16 residues. The germline gives CDR1 LNHDA, CDR2 SQIVND (reference sequence). The CDR3 DNA follows: TGTGCCAGTAGTATATTCGGGACAGGGGAATTGGGTACGCAGTATTTT. Translation gives CASSIFGTGELGTQYF.

The chain uses TRBV6-4 and TRBJ2-2, with D maybe TRBD2 (5 bases). This CDR3 is 14 amino acids long. The V end was cut by 0 bases, the J end by 5 bases, with 7 bases between. Germline lookup yields CDR1 MRHNA and CDR2 SNTAGT. In nucleotides, the CDR3 is TGTGCCAGCAGTGACTCGAGGAGGACCGGGGAGCTGTTTTTT. Protein sequence: CASSDSRRTGELFF.